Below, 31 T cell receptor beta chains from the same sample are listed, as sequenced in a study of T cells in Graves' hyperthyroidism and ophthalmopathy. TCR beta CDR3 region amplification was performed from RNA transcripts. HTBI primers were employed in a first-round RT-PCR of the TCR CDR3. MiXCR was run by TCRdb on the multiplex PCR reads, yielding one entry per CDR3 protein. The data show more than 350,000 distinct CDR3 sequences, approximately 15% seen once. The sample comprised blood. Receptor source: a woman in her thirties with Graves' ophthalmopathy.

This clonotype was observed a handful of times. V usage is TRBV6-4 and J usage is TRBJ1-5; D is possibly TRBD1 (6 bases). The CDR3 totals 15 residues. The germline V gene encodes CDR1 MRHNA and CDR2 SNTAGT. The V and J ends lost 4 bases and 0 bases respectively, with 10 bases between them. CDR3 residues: CASSGRQDSNQPQHF. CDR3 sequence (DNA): TGTGCCAGCAGTGGGCGACAGGATAGCAATCAGCCCCAGCATTTT.

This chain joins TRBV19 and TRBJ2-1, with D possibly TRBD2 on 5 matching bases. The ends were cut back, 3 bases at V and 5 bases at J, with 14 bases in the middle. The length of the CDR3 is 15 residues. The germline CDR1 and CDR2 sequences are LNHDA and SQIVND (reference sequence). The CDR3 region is CASSIFPGNNNEQFF. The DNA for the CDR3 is TGTGCCAGTAGTATTTTTCCGGGGAATAACAATGAGCAGTTCTTC.

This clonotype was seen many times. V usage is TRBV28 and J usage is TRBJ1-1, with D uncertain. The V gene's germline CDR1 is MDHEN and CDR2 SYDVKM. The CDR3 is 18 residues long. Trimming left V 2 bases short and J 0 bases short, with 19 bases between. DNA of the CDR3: TGTGCCAGCAGTTTACTCCGGGCGGCAGGTCTAATGAACACTGAAGCTTTCTTT. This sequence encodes CASSLLRAAGLMNTEAFF.

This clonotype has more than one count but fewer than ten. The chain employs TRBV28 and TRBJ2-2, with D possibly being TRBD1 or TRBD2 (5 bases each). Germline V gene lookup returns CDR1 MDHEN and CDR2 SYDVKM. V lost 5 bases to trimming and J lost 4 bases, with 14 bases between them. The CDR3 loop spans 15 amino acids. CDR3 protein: CASSVYLGGTGELFF. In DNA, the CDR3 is TGTGCCAGCAGTGTATATCTTGGGGGCACCGGGGAGCTGTTTTTT.

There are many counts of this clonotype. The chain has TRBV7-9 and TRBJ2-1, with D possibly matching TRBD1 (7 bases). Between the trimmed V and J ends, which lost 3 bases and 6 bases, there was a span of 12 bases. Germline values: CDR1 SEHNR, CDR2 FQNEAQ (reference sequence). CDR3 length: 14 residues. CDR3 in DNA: TGTGCCAGCAGCTTGCAGGGGGGAGTCAATGAGCAGTTCTTC. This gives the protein CASSLQGGVNEQFF.

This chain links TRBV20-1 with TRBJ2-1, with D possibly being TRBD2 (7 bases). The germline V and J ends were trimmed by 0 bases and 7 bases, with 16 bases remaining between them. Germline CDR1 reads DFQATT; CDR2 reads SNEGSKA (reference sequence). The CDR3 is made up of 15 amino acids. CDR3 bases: TGCAGTGCTAGAGATCTAGCGGCGGGGGCTAATGAGCAGTTCTTC. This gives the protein CSARDLAAGANEQFF.

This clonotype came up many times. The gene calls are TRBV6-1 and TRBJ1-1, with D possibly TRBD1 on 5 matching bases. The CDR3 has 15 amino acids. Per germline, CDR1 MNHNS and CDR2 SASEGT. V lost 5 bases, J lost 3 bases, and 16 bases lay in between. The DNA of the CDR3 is TGTGCCAGCAGTAACCGACGGGGCGGGGACACTGAAGCTTTCTTT. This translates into CASSNRRGGDTEAFF.

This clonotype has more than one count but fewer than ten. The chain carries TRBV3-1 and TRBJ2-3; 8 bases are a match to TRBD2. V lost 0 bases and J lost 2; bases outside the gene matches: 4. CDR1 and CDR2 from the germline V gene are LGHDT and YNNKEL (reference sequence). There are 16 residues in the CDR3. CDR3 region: CASSQDAGGATDTQYF. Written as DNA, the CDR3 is TGTGCCAGCAGCCAAGATGCCGGGGGGGCCACAGATACGCAGTATTTT.

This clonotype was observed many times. CDR3 loop: CASSQGPRNTIYF. The CDR3 DNA follows: TGTGCCAGCAGCCAAGGCCCCCGAAACACCATATATTTT. The V gene is TRBV3-1, the J gene TRBJ1-3; D not resolved. The CDR3 extends over 13 amino acids. CDR1 and CDR2 (germline): LGHDT, YNNKEL (reference sequence). V lost 1 base to trimming and J lost 5 bases, with 6 bases between them. The full variable domain, with the rest looked up from reference TRBV3-1 and TRBJ1-3, is DTAVSQTPKYLVTQMGNDKSIKCEQNLGHDTMYWYKQDSKKFLKIMFSYNNKELIINETVPNRFSPKSPDKAHLNLHINSLELGDSAVYFCASSQGPRNTIYFGEGSWLTVV.

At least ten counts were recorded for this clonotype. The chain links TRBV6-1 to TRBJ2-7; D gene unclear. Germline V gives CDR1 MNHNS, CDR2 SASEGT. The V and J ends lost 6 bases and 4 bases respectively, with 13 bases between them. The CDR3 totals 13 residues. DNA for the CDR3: TGTGCCAGCAGCTTAGATCGGGCATACGAGCAGTACTTC. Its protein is CASSLDRAYEQYF.

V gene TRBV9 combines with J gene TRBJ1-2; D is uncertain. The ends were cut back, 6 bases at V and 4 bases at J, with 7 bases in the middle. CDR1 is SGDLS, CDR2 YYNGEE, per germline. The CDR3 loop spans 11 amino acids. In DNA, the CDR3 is TGTGCCAGCACCAGCCGCTATGGCTACACCTTC. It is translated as CASTSRYGYTF.

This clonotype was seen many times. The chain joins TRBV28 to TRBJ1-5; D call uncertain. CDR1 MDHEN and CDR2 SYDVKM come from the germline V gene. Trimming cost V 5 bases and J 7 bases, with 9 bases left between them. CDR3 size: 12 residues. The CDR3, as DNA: TGTGCCAGCAGTCCATGGCGGCAGCCCCAGCATTTT. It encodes CASSPWRQPQHF.

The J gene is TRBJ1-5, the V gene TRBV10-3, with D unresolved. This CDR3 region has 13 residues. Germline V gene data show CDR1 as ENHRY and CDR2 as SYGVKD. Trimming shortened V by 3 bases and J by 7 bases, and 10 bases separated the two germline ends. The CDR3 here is CAISDLTGQPQHF. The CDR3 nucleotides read TGTGCCATCAGTGATCTCACGGGACAGCCCCAGCATTTT.

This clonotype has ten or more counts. The CDR3 here is CASSQEGLVGRTSAQHF. Written as DNA, the CDR3 is TGCGCCAGCAGCCAAGAGGGATTGGTAGGACGAACTTCAGCCCAGCATTTT. The chain is built from TRBV4-1 and TRBJ1-5; no clear D. Germline V gene sequence: CDR1 MGHRA, CDR2 YSYEKL. V was cut by 0 bases and J by 11 bases, with 23 bases left in between. This CDR3 has 17 amino acids.

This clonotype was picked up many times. The CDR3: CASSLLGETRAYNEQFF. The CDR3 DNA reads TGTGCCAGCAGTTTACTCGGGGAGACGCGGGCCTACAATGAGCAGTTCTTC. This chain links TRBV12-3 or TRBV12-4 with TRBJ2-1; D possibly corresponds to TRBD2 (5 bases). The V and J ends lost 2 bases and 2 bases respectively, with 16 bases between them. The CDR3 consists of 17 residues.

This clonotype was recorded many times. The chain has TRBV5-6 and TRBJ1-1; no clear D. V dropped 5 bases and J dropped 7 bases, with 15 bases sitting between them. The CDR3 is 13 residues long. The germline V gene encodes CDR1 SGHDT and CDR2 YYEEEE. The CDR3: CASSHGWGDEAFF. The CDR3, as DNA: TGTGCCAGCAGTCACGGCTGGGGAGATGAAGCTTTCTTT.

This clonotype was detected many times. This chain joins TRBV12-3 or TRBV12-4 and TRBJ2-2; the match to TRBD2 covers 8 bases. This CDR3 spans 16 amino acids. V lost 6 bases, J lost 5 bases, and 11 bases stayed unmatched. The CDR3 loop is CASRGSGGRRTGELFF. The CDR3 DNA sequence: TGTGCCAGCAGGGGAAGCGGGGGACGAAGGACCGGGGAGCTGTTTTTT.

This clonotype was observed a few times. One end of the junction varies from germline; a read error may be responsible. The CDR3 nucleotides are TGTGCCAGTAGTAAGAGACAGGGGGCGAGCACTCTCGGGAAGCTGTTTTTT. Translation gives CASSKRQGASTLGKLFF. This chain uses TRBV19 with TRBJ2-2; 10 bases are a match to TRBD1. Germline V CDR1 and CDR2: LNHDA, SQIVND (reference sequence). This CDR3 has 17 amino acids.

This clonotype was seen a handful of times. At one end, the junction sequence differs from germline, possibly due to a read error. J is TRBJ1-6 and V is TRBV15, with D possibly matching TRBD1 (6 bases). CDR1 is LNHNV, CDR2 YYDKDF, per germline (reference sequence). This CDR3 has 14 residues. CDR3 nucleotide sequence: TGTGCCACGGGAGGACAGTCCTCTAATTCACCCCTCCACTTT. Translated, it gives CATGGQSSNSPLHF.

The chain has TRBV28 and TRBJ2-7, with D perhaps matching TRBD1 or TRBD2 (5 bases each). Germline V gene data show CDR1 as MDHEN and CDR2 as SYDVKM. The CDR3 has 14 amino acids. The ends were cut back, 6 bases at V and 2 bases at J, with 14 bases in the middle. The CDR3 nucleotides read TGTGCCAGCAGAGGGGCGGGTCGGACCTACGAGCAGTACTTC. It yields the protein CASRGAGRTYEQYF.

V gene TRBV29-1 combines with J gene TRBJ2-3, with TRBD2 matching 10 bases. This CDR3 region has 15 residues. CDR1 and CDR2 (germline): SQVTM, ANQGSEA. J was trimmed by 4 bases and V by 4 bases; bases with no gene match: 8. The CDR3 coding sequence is TGCAGCGTTGGAGGAGCGGGGGGGCCCCCAGATACGCAGTATTTT. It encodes CSVGGAGGPPDTQYF.

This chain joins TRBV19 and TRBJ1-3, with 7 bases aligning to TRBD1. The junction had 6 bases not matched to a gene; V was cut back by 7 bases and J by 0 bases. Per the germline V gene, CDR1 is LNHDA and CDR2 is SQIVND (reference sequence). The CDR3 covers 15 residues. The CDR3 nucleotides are TGTGCCAGTAAGAGGGGACAGCACTCTGGAAACACCATATATTTT. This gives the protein CASKRGQHSGNTIYF. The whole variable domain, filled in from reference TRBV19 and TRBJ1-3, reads DGGITQSPKYLFRKEGQNVTLSCEQNLNHDAMYWYRQDPGQGLRLIYYSQIVNDFQKGDIAEGYSVSREKKESFPLTVTSAQKNPTAFYLCASKRGQHSGNTIYFGEGSWLTVV.

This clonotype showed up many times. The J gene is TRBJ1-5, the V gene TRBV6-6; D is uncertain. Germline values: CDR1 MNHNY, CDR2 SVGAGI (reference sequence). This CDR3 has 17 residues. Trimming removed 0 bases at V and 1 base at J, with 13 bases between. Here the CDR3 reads CASSYSRPRGSNQPQHF. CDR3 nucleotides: TGTGCCAGCAGTTACTCTAGACCTCGGGGAAGCAATCAGCCCCAGCATTTT.

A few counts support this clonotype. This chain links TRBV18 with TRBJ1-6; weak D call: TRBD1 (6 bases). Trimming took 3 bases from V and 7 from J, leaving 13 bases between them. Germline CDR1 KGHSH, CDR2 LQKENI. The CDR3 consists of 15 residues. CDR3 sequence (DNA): TGTGCCAGCTCACCCCGACAGGATAAAAATTCACCCCTCCACTTT. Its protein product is CASSPRQDKNSPLHF.

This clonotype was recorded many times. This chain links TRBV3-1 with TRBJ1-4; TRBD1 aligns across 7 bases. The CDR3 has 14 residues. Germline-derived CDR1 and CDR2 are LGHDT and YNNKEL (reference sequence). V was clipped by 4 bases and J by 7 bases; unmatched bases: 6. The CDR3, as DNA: TGTGCCAGCAGCCCTCAGGGGGATGGTGAAAAACTGTTTTTT. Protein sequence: CASSPQGDGEKLFF. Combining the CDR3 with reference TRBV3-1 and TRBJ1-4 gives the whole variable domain DTAVSQTPKYLVTQMGNDKSIKCEQNLGHDTMYWYKQDSKKFLKIMFSYNNKELIINETVPNRFSPKSPDKAHLNLHINSLELGDSAVYFCASSPQGDGEKLFFGSGTQLSVL.

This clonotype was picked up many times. The CDR3 DNA follows: TGTGCCACCCGACAGGGGACGATGAACACTGAAGCTTTCTTT. Its protein is CATRQGTMNTEAFF. This chain uses TRBV28 with TRBJ1-1; 8 bases agree with TRBD1. CDR1 is MDHEN and CDR2 is SYDVKM in the germline V gene. After removal of 10 bases from V and 0 bases from J, the junction contained 7 bases not matched to a gene. The CDR3 covers 14 residues.

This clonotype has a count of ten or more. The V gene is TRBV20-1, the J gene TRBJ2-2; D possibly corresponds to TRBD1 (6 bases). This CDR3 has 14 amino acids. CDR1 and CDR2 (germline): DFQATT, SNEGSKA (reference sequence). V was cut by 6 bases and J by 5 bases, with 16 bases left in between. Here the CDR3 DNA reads TGCAGTGCCTCGGACAGCATTTCAACCGGGGAGCTGTTTTTT. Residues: CSASDSISTGELFF.

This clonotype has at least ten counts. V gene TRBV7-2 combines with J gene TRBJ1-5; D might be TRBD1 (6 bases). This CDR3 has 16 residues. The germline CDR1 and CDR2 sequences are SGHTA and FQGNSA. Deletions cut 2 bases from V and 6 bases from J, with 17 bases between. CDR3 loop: CASSLLPTGVSQPQHF. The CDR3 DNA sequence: TGTGCCAGCAGCTTACTCCCGACAGGTGTCAGTCAGCCCCAGCATTTT.

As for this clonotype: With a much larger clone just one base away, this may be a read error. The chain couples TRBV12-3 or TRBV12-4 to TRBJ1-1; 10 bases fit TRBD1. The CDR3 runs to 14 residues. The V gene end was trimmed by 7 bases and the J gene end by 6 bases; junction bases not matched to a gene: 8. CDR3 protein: CASILTGGAPEAFF. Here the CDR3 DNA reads TGTGCCAGCATCCTGACAGGGGGCGCGCCTGAAGCTTTCTTT.

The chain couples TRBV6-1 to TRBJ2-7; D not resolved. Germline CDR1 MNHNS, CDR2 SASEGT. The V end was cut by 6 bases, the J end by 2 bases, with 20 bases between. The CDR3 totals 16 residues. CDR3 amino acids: CASSQEFTSSPYEQYF. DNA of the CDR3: TGTGCCAGCAGCCAAGAATTCACTTCCTCACCCTACGAGCAGTACTTC.

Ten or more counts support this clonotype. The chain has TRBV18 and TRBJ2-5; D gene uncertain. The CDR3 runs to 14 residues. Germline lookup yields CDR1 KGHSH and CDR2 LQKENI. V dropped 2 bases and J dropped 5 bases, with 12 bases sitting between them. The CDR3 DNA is TGTGCCAGCTCACCAGGGCCATATGTGGAGACCCAGTACTTC. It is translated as CASSPGPYVETQYF.